Below, one T cell receptor (beta chain) is given with its context. Per the authors' pipeline: Nucleated cell number was recorded as an estimate derived from reference gene primer amplification. Clones were read by immunoSEQ multiplex PCR, and TCRdb kept only the in-frame ones, dropping some. Clone size and the V and J calls come from that table; the DNA yielded D and trimming. The data contain about 210,000 clones, more than 75% of them singletons. These data originate in a study of blood T cell repertoires in COVID-19. As for the study in general: The origin of the acute and convalescent COVID-19 samples was the United States, Italy and Spain. Sources were T cells, B-cell-depleted T cells, or PBMCs; the material itself was cDNA or gDNA.

The germline V gene has CDR1 ENHRY and CDR2 SYGVKD. Losses at the gene ends were 4 bases for V and 5 bases for J; bases not matched to a gene: 6. The CDR3 is made up of 15 amino acids. The rearrangement links TRBV10-3 to TRBJ2-7; 12 bases are a match to TRBD1. This receptor was identified in a human donor in a cohort sampled during active COVID-19. Sequenced material: peripheral blood. CDR3 sequence reads: CAISGLGTGGDEQYF. In nucleotides, the CDR3 is TGTGCCATCAGTGGGCTAGGGACAGGGGGCGACGAGCAGTACTTC.